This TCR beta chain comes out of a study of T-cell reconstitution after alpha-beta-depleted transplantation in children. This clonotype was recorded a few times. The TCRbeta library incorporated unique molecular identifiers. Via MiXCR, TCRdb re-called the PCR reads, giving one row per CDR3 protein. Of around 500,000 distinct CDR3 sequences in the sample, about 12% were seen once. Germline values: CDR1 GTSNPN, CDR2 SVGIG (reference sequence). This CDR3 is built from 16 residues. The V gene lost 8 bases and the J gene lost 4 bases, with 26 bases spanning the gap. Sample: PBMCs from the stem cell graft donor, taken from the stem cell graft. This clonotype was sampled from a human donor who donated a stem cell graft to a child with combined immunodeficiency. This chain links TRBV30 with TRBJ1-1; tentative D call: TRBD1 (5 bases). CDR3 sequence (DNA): TGTGCCGGCCGTTTGAGGTCGAGGGCGGGGGGCACTGAAGCTTTCTTT. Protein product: CAGRLRSRAGGTEAFF.